This TCR beta chain was captured by sequencing in a study of CD8 T cells in Susac syndrome (dated 2019 in TCRdb). About the full investigation: Among the Susac syndrome patients who were sequenced, clinically active disease was present in six and clinical remission was observed in roughly eight. At blood withdrawal, Susac syndrome patients were either therapy-naive, taking corticosteroids (in some cases with IVIg as well), or taking IVIg alone. The study used repertoire sequencing to test whether antigen drove CD8+ T cell activation and differentiation in Susac syndrome. The study at large found these results: No clonal expansion was detected in the CD4+ T cell repertoire of Susac syndrome patients. The study acknowledged that relatively few individuals were included in the TCR sequencing and HLA analysis.

Concerning this clonotype itself: The antigen this receptor binds is unknown. Within one base of it there is no much larger clone, and no base qualities were kept.

Via the germline V gene (reference sequence), CDR1 is DFQATT and CDR2 SNEGSKA. The CDR3 runs 13 amino acids, cysteine and phenylalanine included. This entry keeps only the CDR3 DNA: 39 bases, framed from base 1. At the junction V is shortened by 3 bases and J by 8 bases, with 13 bases in between. RNA was extracted with the RNeasy kit and roughly 0.5 to 1 ug was reverse transcribed using random hexamers. TCR beta CDR3 regions were amplified with the immunoSEQ multiplex PCR assay covering 54 Vbeta and 13 Jbeta segments. Bias from PCR amplification was corrected by using a synthetic template baseline for primer optimization and for computational correction. Concerning the study's data processing: Reads were annotated to V, D and J genes per IMGT and analyzed with immunoSEQ Analyzer, keeping only productive sequences. To calculate clonality, Shannon entropy was normalized by log2 of the number of productive unique sequences and then subtracted from one. Public and private clones were assessed among the 100 most prevalent clones of each patient and control. Clones were defined as Susac-specific when absent from the healthy and MS cohorts, from about 1,100 published viral clones and from other ImmuneACCESS disease sequences. The public reads were reprocessed in TCRdb via fastp at Q25 and MiXCR, keeping in-frame beta chains. For every CDR3 protein sequence, its rows merge into one entry that carries the most common genes and DNA. V and J calls and clone size were set by TCRdb, not the authors. This sample lists some 210,000 distinct CDR3 sequences; around 93% were detected once. 0.15% of the sample comes from the top ten.

Peripheral blood CD8+ and CD4+ T cells from healthy donors, Susac syndrome patients and multiple sclerosis patients were profiled by high-throughput TCR beta sequencing. Recently defined diagnostic criteria for definite or probable disease were met by the Susac syndrome patients. Bulk CD8+ and CD4+ T cells were purified by magnetic negative isolation, whereas CD8+ TEMRA cells were enriched by FACS. Blood was drawn into EDTA tubes, processed within 24 hours, and PBMCs were isolated by density gradient centrifugation. PBMCs intended for TCR sequencing were cryopreserved in liquid nitrogen and thawed later in a water bath at 37 degrees C. The sorted or isolated CD4+, CD8+ and CD8+ TEMRA cells had a purity of 90% or higher.

Sequenced sample: CD4+ T cells from PBMCs. The TCR comes from a human donor with Susac syndrome. The sequence is built from TRBV20-1 and TRBJ2-2; no D gene call is confident. The CDR3: CSARHQRRGELFF. In nucleotide form, the sequence is TGCAGTGCTAGGCATCAAAGAAGGGGGGAGCTGTTTTTT.